This T cell receptor beta chain was sequenced for a study of cytomegalovirus exposure and HLA in healthy donors (dated by TCRdb to 2015 to 2018). In the study overall: An earlier analysis of some 600 of the donors reported 250 to 350 Gb of sequence data and 117 million unique TCR beta sequences obtained from approximately 180 million T cells. All discovery cohort repertoires had been generated using a single sequencing platform. Among approximately 370 genotyped donors of the cohort, an average of about 220,000 unique TCR beta nucleotide sequences was sequenced per donor, of which roughly 17% were non-productive. An earlier analysis of some 500 of the donors applied high-throughput TCR beta sequencing to assess whether each TCR beta V gene segment acted as functional or pseudogenic. A handful of DR-DQ haplotypes were handled as single units for association and clustering because linkage in the cohort was strong. The genetic ancestry cluster associated with self-reported Caucasian donors included 81% of the roughly 360 genotyped donors. A later analysis re-examined previously published TCR beta repertoires from 500 to 700 donors and added high-resolution HLA genotyping to investigate patterns of TCR occurrence. Both class I and class II loci were covered by HLA typing, at four-digit resolution. In addition to the first cohort of 666 subjects, a separate validation cohort of approximately 110 different subjects was used. The study profiled the T cell repertoires of about 640 subjects by immunosequencing and related them to cytomegalovirus serostatus. Donor age, sex, ethnicity and CMV serostatus were compiled together with the repertoire data. Typing coverage differed by locus: A, B, C, DRB1 and DQB1 were typed in about 620-640 donors, DQA1 in about 550, DPA1 in 600 to 610, and DPB1 in around 440. The study aimed to test whether cataloging public T cell receptors could reveal signatures of past pathogen exposure. Roughly 300 gigabases of sequencing data and 70 million to 85 million unique TCR sequences were included in an early release covering under 650 HLA-typed donors. In the later analysis, no new phenotypic data were used to find candidate immune exposures; instead, reliance was placed on TCR beta sequences and their occurrence across donors. To predict cytomegalovirus infection status, the study combined high-throughput TCR immunosequencing, statistical association of individual TCRs with disease status, and machine learning. Genome-wide SNP genotypes for about three fifths of the roughly 700 donors were used in a later genetic analysis, which treated that subset as a discovery cohort.

To note about this clone: The antigen it binds to is not known. Base qualities are not at hand, and no much larger clone is one base apart.

The cohort consisted of fewer than 700 healthy bone marrow donors. All cohort members were sampled while nominally healthy, although unrecorded immune exposures were likely present. The donor was CMV seropositive and was included in the group of 250 to 350 seropositive cohort members. Each donor provided a peripheral blood sample, and peripheral blood mononuclear cells were used for TCR beta sequencing. Genomic DNA extraction from the blood cell samples was performed with the Qiagen DNeasy Blood Extraction Kit. V loses 2 bases, J loses 3 bases, and the germline ends lie 20 bases apart. The CDR3 spans 17 residues, from the cysteine through the phenylalanine. The DNA shown is the 51-base CDR3, in frame from base 1. The germline V gene (reference sequence) yields MNHEY for CDR1 and SMNVEV for CDR2. To prepare the library, the immunoSEQ multiplex PCR assay was applied. The multiplex PCR relied on a mix of 60 forward primers for TCR Vbeta segments and 13 reverse primers for TCR Jbeta segments. Amplification of the CDR3 region of rearranged TCR beta genes was performed with a multiplex PCR assay on genomic DNA. The Illumina HiSeq System was used to sequence the amplified TCR beta libraries as 87-base-pair reads. In the authors' own workflow: Across the roughly 670 repertoires, a later analysis counted approximately 83 million unique TCR beta chains, approximately 12 million of which were shared by at least two donors. Raw reads were error-corrected and collapsed into unique sequences by a nearest-neighbor algorithm in which closely related sequences were merged to remove PCR and sequencing errors. V, D and J gene segments were assigned by aligning CDR3 sequences to IMGT reference sequences. Each retained sequence needed at least a six-nucleotide match to both a V gene segment and a J gene segment. A rearrangement counted as productive if the CDR3 had no stop codons and remained in frame with V and J, and every other rearrangement counted as non-productive. CDR3 was defined according to IMGT convention as the region running from the second conserved V-encoded cysteine to the conserved J-encoded phenylalanine. The earlier analysis of 450 to 750 of the donors excluded any sequence lacking an unambiguous match to a single V gene segment. An earlier analysis of 500 to 700 of the donors classified V segments as functional when productive rearrangements were above 56.7% and as segregating when the standard deviation between donors was above 5%. To diagnose cytomegalovirus status from the catalog of TCR beta chain sequences, a statistical classification framework was built. In a later analysis, V and J genes were assigned by comparing TCR nucleotide sequences against IMGT/GENE-DB human TR gene sequences. In a later analysis, CDR3 sequences and most-parsimonious VDJ recombination scenarios were assigned using the TCRdist pipeline. In a later analysis, each TCR beta chain was defined by its CDR3 amino acid sequence together with its V-gene family, and reads without a unique V-gene family were excluded. As a way to deal with suspected cross-contamination and a sequencing artifact, a later analysis dropped 450 to 700 nucleotide sequences that were highly shared and had low generation probability. In a later analysis, a clonal expansion index for each public chain was calculated from normalized within-repertoire ranks of inferred template counts. A later analysis computed generation probabilities with a VDJ recombination model fitted to out-of-frame rearrangements, and checked the results against IGoR. In a later analysis, hypergeometric tests were used to score TCR-TCR, TCR-HLA and TCR-CMV co-occurrence, with a repertoire-size bias correction applied to TCR pairs. False discovery rates were estimated in a later analysis by permuting HLA or CMV assignments 20 times. In a later analysis, co-occurring TCRs were grouped using DBSCAN, with TCRdist sequence similarity added in when clustering inside HLA-allele-positive subsets. For co-occurrence clustering, repertoires with fewer than 30,000 or more than 120,000 public chains were excluded, along with 4 to 6 repertoires with anomalous nucleotide sharing. TCRdb obtained this table from immuneACCESS and retained in-frame rearrangements with V and J assigned. These tables miss some clones; where compared with another copy, unresolved V genes account for less than half of the shortfall, and the remainder is unexplained. The D gene and trimming were derived from the DNA, and the V and J assignments and clone size from that table. The sample contains about 190,000 clones, 77% of them found a single time. The ten largest clones take up roughly 2.1% of the sample.

Paper-wide results and their limitations: Some IMGT-functional V segments, including TRBV6-2 and TRBV6-3, could not be told apart with the 87-base-pair reads, so those segments were excluded. Several of the top co-occurrence clusters appeared to be linked to parvovirus B19, influenza, CMV and Epstein-Barr virus, according to a later analysis. In a later analysis, most CMV-associated TCR beta chains were found to appear HLA-restricted, with HLA associations seemingly driven largely by CMV exposure. An association between a missense DCLRE1C variant and V-gene and J-gene trimming of TCR beta chains was found in a later genetic analysis and replicated in an independent cohort. Broadly in line with IMGT annotations, most TCR beta V segments showed up in productive rearrangements about 90% or about 30% of the time in an earlier analysis of around 600 of the donors. In a later analysis, TCR association rates were found to vary across HLA loci, with the most associated TCRs seen for DRB1 alleles and the fewest for HLA-C alleles. Across donors, most TCR sequences were observed very rarely, whereas some public TCRs were present in many individuals. At a false discovery rate of 0.05, a later analysis linked some 17,000 TCR beta sequences to specific HLA alleles. Because some donors lacked HLA typing at each locus, the association tests relied only on the typed subset. The authors suggested that the approach could potentially be generalized to other disease states and immunological phenotypes. Cytomegalovirus status was reported to be diagnosed by the classifier with high specificity and sensitivity in both the original and validation cohorts. A further reported finding was that TCR beta sequences accurately predicted the HLA-A and HLA-B alleles for most subjects in the first cohort. A later analysis found that HLA-associated TCR beta chains were more clonally expanded and had lower generation probabilities than equally common non-associated chains. Because counts were too low, roughly 18 rarely observed V segments, including chromosome 9 orphons, were left out of the earlier analysis of about 500 of the donors. A total of fewer than 200 TCR beta chains were listed by the study as associated with cytomegalovirus. Three of the identified cytomegalovirus-associated TCR beta chains were confirmed in vitro to be specific for cytomegalovirus antigens. The cohort was sequenced for TCR beta chains only, and without alpha or paired-chain data the features that could be detected were limited. A cluster of highly shared sequence variants was judged likely to be a technical artifact of the sequencing pipeline. CMV serostatus was the only immune exposure information available for the cohort. Presence/absence analyses assumed roughly uniform sequencing depth across donors, an assumption that may not hold. According to a later genetic analysis, donors in an Asian-associated ancestry cluster had fewer N-insertions in productive TCRs than the roughly 700-donor mean. Correlated functional status among segregating V segments might reflect linkage disequilibrium, but an unknown experimental factor could not be ruled out. When HLA alleles, especially DR and DQ, strongly co-occurred, TCR associations were difficult to assign to individual alleles.

The clonotype originates from a woman in her twenties or thirties in good health and CMV-seropositive. Sequencing input: PBMCs. In this chain, TRBV27 is recombined with TRBJ2-7; tentative D gene TRBD1, with 7 bases matching. The base sequence is TGTGCCAGCAGTTTAAGAAACAAGGAGGGGGCTGTCTACGAGCAGTACTTC. It translates to CASSLRNKEGAVYEQYF.